The rows below give T cell receptor beta chains drawn from one sample of a study of human T cells and chemical hapten exposure. TCRdb re-called the RACE reads with MiXCR, one entry per CDR3 protein. The sample has 330,000 or so distinct CDR3 sequences, under 6.5% seen once. The sequenced sample was whole blood, obtained in connection with sensitization to the hapten diphenylcyclopropenone (DPC). These receptors all come from a woman younger than 30 with alopecia areata. Some clones in this sample may be carry-over from other donors' samples. CDR3s include the opening cysteine and the closing phenylalanine or tryptophan. The D gene is left open where the match is weak. Only part of the rows carry a size: once, few, many, or a class if the clone is expanded.

14	TRBJ2-7	.	many	TRBV6-1	CASSEEGGYNEQYF	TGTGCCAGCAGTGAAGAAGGGGGTTACAACGAGCAGTACTTC
18	TRBJ2-1	.	.	TRBV4-3	CASSQGNDRGGSYNEQFF	TGCGCCAGCAGCCAAGGGAATGATAGGGGGGGCTCCTACAATGAGCAGTTCTTC
17	TRBJ2-5	.	.	TRBV7-9	CASNPRVRVGVQETQYF	TGTGCCAGCAACCCCAGGGTGCGAGTCGGGGTACAAGAGACCCAGTACTTC
17	TRBJ2-1	TRBD2	few	TRBV4-3	CASSQDRGGSSYNEQFF	TGCGCCAGCAGCCAAGATCGGGGGGGGAGCTCCTACAATGAGCAGTTCTTC
16	TRBJ1-6	.	.	TRBV2	CASSETREAYNSPLHF	TGTGCCAGCAGTGAAACCAGGGAGGCCTATAATTCACCCCTCCACTTT
16	TRBJ2-3	TRBD2	.	TRBV5-6	CASSFTSGANTDTQYF	TGTGCCAGCAGCTTCACTAGCGGGGCAAACACAGATACGCAGTATTTT
16	TRBJ2-3	.	.	TRBV12-3/TRBV12-4	CTSRAWGTGATDTQYF	TGTACCAGCAGGGCATGGGGGACTGGCGCCACAGATACGCAGTATTTT
15	TRBJ1-4	.	many	TRBV7-9	CASSLSPTGNEKLFF	TGTGCCAGCAGCCTAAGTCCAACAGGGAATGAAAAACTGTTTTTT
14	TRBJ2-7	.	few	TRBV20-1	CSARDLRGSYEQYF	TGCAGTGCTAGAGATCTTAGGGGAAGCTACGAGCAGTACTTC
14	TRBJ2-6	.	many	TRBV29-1	CSVKVQAGANVLTF	TGCAGCGTCAAGGTGCAAGCTGGGGCCAACGTCCTGACTTTC
16	TRBJ2-2	.	.	TRBV28	CASSLETSWGYGELFF	TGTGCCAGCAGTTTAGAAACGTCCTGGGGGTACGGGGAGCTGTTTTTT
11	TRBJ2-7	.	few	TRBV2	CASSERADQYF	TGTGCCAGCAGTGAACGGGCAGATCAGTACTTC
17	TRBJ1-2	.	many	TRBV28	CASSLGSQRLFNYGYTF	TGTGCCAGCAGCCTAGGGTCACAGAGACTTTTTAACTATGGCTACACCTTC
14	TRBJ1-2	.	.	TRBV10-3	CAISESGSPYGHTF	TGTGCCATCAGTGAGTCAGGGAGTCCTTATGGCCACACCTTC
13	TRBJ2-3	TRBD1	.	TRBV20-1	CSANRGTDDTQYF	TGCAGTGCTAACAGGGGGACCGACGATACGCAGTATTTT
13	TRBJ1-2	.	many	TRBV19	CASSIGRQDGYTF	TGTGCCAGTAGTATAGGGCGGCAGGATGGCTACACCTTC
14	TRBJ1-1	.	few	TRBV9	CASSVGETRVGAFF	TGTGCCAGCAGCGTAGGGGAAACGAGGGTGGGAGCTTTCTTT
15	TRBJ2-3	.	few	TRBV4-3	CASSHCGEETDTQYF	TGCGCCAGCAGCCATTGCGGAGAGGAGACAGATACGCAGTATTTT
15	TRBJ1-4	.	many	TRBV2	CASSDRQATNEKLFF	TGTGCCAGCAGTGACAGACAAGCAACTAATGAAAAACTGTTTTTT
13	TRBJ1-6	.	.	TRBV6-5	CASRDPGHSSLHF	TGTGCCAGCAGAGACCCCGGCCACTCATCCCTCCACTTT
15	TRBJ2-1	.	few	TRBV15	CATSRPRDIYNEQFF	TGTGCCACCAGCAGACCCCGGGACATCTACAATGAGCAGTTCTTC
14	TRBJ1-2	.	few	TRBV11-2	CASSLPPNDYGYTF	TGTGCCAGCAGCTTACCCCCGAATGACTATGGCTACACCTTC
14	TRBJ2-7	.	.	TRBV5-1	CASSLGENSYEQYF	TGCGCCAGCAGCTTGGGAGAAAACTCCTACGAGCAGTACTTC
12	TRBJ1-1	.	.	TRBV11-3	CASSSWGTEAFF	TGTGCCAGCAGCTCCTGGGGCACTGAAGCTTTCTTT
17	TRBJ1-3	TRBD1	.	TRBV12-3/TRBV12-4	CASSPRSGTVAGNTIYF	TGTGCCAGCAGTCCTCGATCCGGGACAGTAGCTGGAAACACCATATATTTT
18	TRBJ2-7	.	.	TRBV20-1	CSARVLGWDPQVSYEQYF	TGCAGTGCTAGAGTCCTGGGTTGGGATCCCCAGGTATCCTACGAGCAGTACTTC
13	TRBJ1-6	TRBD1	.	TRBV6-5	CASSPDRGLPLHF	TGTGCCAGCAGCCCGGACAGGGGGTTACCCCTCCACTTT
15	TRBJ1-5	.	many	TRBV7-2	CASSLRTAYNQPQHF	TGTGCCAGCAGCCTGAGGACGGCCTATAATCAGCCCCAGCATTTT
15	TRBJ2-4	.	few	TRBV12-3/TRBV12-4	CASSFSRGGRNIQYF	TGTGCCAGCAGTTTCAGCAGGGGCGGTCGGAACATTCAGTACTTC
19	TRBJ2-6	TRBD1	few	TRBV27	CASSFLRPGQGAGANVLTF	TGTGCCAGCAGTTTTTTACGACCGGGACAGGGGGCTGGGGCCAACGTCCTGACTTTC
13	TRBJ1-2	.	.	TRBV27	CASSFRPGYGYTF	TGTGCCAGCAGTTTTCGACCGGGCTATGGCTACACCTTC
16	TRBJ2-7	TRBD2	.	TRBV20-1	CSASFSSGGAPWEQYF	TGCAGTGCTAGCTTTTCTAGCGGGGGGGCTCCGTGGGAGCAGTACTTC
14	TRBJ2-1	.	many	TRBV6-5	CASSGPGPDNEQFF	TGTGCCAGCAGCGGACCTGGACCCGACAATGAGCAATTCTTC
15	TRBJ2-7	.	few	TRBV7-9	CASSPLPAESYEQYF	TGTGCCAGCAGCCCATTACCCGCGGAGTCCTACGAGCAGTACTTC
13	TRBJ1-2	.	many	TRBV25-1	CASSESEFYGYTF	TGTGCCAGCAGTGAATCGGAGTTCTATGGCTACACCTTC
14	TRBJ2-1	.	.	TRBV5-1	CASSFRDLLNEQFF	TGCGCCAGCAGCTTCCGGGACCTTCTCAATGAGCAGTTCTTC
10	TRBJ2-1	.	many	TRBV29-1	CSATENEQFF	TGCAGCGCTACGGAGAATGAGCAGTTCTTC
17	TRBJ2-1	.	few	TRBV19	CASSIDRAPSSYNEQFF	TGTGCCAGTAGTATTGACCGGGCTCCTAGCTCCTACAATGAGCAGTTCTTC
13	TRBJ1-6	.	.	TRBV7-8	CASSRGEGSPLHF	TGTGCCAGCTCCCGGGGGGAGGGATCACCCCTCCACTTT
11	TRBJ2-1	.	few	TRBV29-1	CSVAEANEQFF	TGCAGCGTTGCCGAGGCGAATGAGCAGTTCTTC
13	TRBJ2-5	.	many	TRBV20-1	CSARVPYQETQYF	TGCAGTGCTAGAGTTCCCTACCAAGAGACCCAGTACTTC
13	TRBJ1-5	.	many	TRBV2	CASTPENNQPQHF	TGTGCCAGCACCCCTGAAAACAATCAGCCCCAGCATTTT